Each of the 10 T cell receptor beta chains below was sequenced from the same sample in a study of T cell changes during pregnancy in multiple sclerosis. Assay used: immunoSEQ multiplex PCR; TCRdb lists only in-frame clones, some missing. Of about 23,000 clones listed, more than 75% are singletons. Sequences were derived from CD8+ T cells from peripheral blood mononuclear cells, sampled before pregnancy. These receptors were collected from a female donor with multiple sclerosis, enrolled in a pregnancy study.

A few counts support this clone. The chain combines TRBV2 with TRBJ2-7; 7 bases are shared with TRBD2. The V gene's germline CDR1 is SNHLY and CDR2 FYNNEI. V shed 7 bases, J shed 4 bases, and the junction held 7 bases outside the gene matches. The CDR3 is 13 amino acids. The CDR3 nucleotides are TGTGCCAGCAAAGGACTAGTAGTGTACGAGCAGTACTTC. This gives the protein CASKGLVVYEQYF.

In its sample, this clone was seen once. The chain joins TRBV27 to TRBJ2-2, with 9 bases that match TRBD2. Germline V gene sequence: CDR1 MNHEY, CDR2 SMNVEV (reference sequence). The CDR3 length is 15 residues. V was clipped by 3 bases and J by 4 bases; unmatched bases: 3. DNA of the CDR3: TGTGCCAGCAGTTTTTCAGCGGGAGGCACCGGGGAGCTGTTTTTT. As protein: CASSFSAGGTGELFF.

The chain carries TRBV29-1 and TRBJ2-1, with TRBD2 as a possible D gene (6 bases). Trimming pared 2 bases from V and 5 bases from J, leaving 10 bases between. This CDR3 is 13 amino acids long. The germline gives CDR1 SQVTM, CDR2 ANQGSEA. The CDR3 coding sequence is TGCAGCGTTGAACCGGGAGTTAACAATGAGCAGTTCTTC. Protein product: CSVEPGVNNEQFF.

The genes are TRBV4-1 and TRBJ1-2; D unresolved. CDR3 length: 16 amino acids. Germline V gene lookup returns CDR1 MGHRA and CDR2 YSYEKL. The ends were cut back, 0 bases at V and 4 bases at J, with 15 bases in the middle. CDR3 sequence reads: CASSQDQHLAFYGYTF. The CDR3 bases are TGCGCCAGCAGCCAAGATCAACACCTAGCGTTCTATGGCTACACCTTC.

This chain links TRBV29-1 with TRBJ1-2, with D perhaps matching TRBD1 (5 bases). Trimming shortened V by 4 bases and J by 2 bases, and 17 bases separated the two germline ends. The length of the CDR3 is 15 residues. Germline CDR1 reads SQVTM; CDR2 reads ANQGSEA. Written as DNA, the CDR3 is TGCAGCGTTGGGATTGGGCAGGGCCTAAACTATGGCTACACCTTC. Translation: CSVGIGQGLNYGYTF. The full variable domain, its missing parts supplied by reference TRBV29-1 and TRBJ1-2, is SAVISQKPSRDICQRGTSLTIQCQVDSQVTMMFWYRQQPGQSLTLIATANQGSEATYESGFVIDKFPISRPNLTFSTLTVSNMSPEDSSIYLCSVGIGQGLNYGYTFGSGTRLTVV.

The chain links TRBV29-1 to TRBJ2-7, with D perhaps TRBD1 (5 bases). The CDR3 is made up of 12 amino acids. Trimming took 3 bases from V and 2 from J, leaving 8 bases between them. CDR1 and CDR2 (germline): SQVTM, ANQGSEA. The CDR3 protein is CSVETVTYEQYF. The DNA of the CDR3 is TGCAGCGTTGAGACAGTTACCTACGAGCAGTACTTC.

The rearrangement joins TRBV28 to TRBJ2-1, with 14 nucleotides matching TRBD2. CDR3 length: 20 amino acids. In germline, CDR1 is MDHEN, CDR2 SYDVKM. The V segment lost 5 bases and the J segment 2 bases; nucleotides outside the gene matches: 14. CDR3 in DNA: TGTGCCAGCAGTCCTCACCCGGGACTAGCGGGGGAGGGTACCTACAATGAGCAGTTCTTC. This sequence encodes CASSPHPGLAGEGTYNEQFF.

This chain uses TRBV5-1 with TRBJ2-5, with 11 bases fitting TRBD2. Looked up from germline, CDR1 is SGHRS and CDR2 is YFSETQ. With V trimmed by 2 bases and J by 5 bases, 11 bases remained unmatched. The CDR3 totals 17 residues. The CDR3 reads CASSFDILAGASETQYF. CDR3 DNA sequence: TGCGCCAGCAGCTTCGATATACTAGCGGGAGCGTCCGAGACCCAGTACTTC.

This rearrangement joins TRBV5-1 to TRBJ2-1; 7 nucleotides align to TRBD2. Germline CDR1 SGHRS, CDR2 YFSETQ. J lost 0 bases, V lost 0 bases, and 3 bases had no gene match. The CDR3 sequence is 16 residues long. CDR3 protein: CASSLASGGSYNEQFF. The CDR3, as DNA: TGCGCCAGCAGCTTGGCCTCGGGAGGCTCCTACAATGAGCAGTTCTTC.

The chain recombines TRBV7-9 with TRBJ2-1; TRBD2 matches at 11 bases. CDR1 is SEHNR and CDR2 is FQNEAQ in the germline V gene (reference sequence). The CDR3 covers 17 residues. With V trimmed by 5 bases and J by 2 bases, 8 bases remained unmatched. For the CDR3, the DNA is TGTGCCAGCAGCCTTCGTACTAGCGGGAGCACCTACAATGAGCAGTTCTTC. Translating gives CASSLRTSGSTYNEQFF.